These T cell receptor beta chains were read from a single sample in a study of cytomegalovirus exposure and HLA in healthy donors. Sequencing was performed with immunoSEQ multiplex PCR; in TCRdb, only in-frame clones are kept and a portion is missing. The table has 140,000 to 150,000 clones, about 80% seen once; the top ten hold 9.7%. Sequenced: PBMCs. These TCRs come from an older woman in good health and CMV-seropositive. The conserved cysteine and the conserved F or W are not part of the CDR3 here. Clone size appears in some rows only: once, few, many, or a class for an expanded clone.

TRBJ2-7 | TRBV28 | - | ASSFDRGLSEQY
TRBJ1-2 | TRBV28 | - | ASSRGTGLFGYT
TRBJ1-2 | TRBV28 | - | ASSLVDGKNYGYT
TRBJ2-1 | TRBV5-1 | few | ASSSSPGQGEGEQF
TRBJ2-2 | TRBV2 | - | ASSEVHKNTGELF
TRBJ2-1 | TRBV27 | once | ASTSLAGGPESYNEQF
TRBJ1-3 | TRBV28 | - | ASSPITGGYGNTIY
TRBJ2-2 | TRBV28 | - | ASSLQAGGSVGELF
TRBJ2-2 | TRBV19 | - | ASSSLGLADDTGELF
TRBJ2-4 | TRBV28 | - | ASSIFGQGTGAKNIQY
TRBJ1-1 | TRBV18 | once | ASSPIRGAEAF
TRBJ2-3 | TRBV7-6 | once | ASSLYQGRTDTQY
TRBJ2-3 | TRBV2 | few | ASSGLLAGASTDTQY
TRBJ2-3 | TRBV9 | - | ASSTYGGATDTQY
- | TRBV7-9 | once | ASRSTGGYEQY
TRBJ2-7 | TRBV28 | - | ASSLLAFSYEQY
TRBJ2-1 | TRBV7-9 | - | ASSVLAGDQEQF
TRBJ2-7 | TRBV30 | few | AWGRGTTSYEQY
TRBJ2-1 | TRBV7-9 | - | ASSLDRERHNEQF
TRBJ1-1 | TRBV28 | - | ASSLERARGRSTEAF
TRBJ2-7 | TRBV5-1 | - | ASSSYPLDEQY
TRBJ2-7 | TRBV6-6 | - | ASSYLAGLAGYEQY
TRBJ2-7 | TRBV28 | - | ASSNPGLAGTDEQY
TRBJ2-7 | TRBV29-1 | - | SVVMTSGSSEQY